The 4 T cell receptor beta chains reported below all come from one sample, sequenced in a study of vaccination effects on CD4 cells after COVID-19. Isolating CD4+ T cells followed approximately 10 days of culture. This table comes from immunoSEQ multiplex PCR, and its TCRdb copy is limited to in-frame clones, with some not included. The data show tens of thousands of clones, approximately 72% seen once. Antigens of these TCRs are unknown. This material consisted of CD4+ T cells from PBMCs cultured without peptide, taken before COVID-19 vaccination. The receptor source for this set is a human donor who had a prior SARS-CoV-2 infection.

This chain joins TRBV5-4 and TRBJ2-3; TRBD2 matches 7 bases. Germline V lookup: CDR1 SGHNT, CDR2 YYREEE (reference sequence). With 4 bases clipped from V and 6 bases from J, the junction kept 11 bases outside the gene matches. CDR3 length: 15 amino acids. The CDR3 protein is CASSPNGLGGDTQYF. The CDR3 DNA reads TGTGCCAGCAGCCCAAACGGACTGGGGGGGGATACGCAGTATTTT. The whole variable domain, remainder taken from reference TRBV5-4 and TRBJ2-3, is ETGVTQSPTHLIKTRGQQVTLRCSSQSGHNTVSWYQQALGQGPQFIFQYYREEENGRGNFPPRFSGLQFPNYSSELNVNALELDDSALYLCASSPNGLGGDTQYFGPGTRLTVL.

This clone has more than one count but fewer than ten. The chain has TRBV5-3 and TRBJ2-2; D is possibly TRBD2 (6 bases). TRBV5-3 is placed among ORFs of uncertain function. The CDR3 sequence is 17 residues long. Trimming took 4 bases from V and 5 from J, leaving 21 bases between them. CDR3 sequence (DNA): TGTGCCAGAAGCGAGGGTGGATCGAGACTAGTTACCGGGGAGCTGTTTTTT. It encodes CARSEGGSRLVTGELFF.

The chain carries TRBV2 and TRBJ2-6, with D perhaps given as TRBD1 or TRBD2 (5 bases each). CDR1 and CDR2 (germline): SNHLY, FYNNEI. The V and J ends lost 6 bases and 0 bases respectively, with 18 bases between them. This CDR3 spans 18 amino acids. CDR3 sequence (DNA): TGTGCCAGCAGGCGTATCGGGACGGTTAACTCTGGGGCCAACGTCCTGACTTTC. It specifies CASRRIGTVNSGANVLTF.

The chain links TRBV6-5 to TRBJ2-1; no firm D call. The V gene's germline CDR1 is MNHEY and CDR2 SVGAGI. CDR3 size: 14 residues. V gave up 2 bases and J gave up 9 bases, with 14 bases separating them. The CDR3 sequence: CASSYPPGFGEQFF. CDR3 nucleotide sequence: TGTGCCAGCAGTTACCCACCAGGTTTCGGTGAGCAGTTCTTC.